The 30 T cell receptor beta chains given below trace back to one sample, sequenced in a study of cytomegalovirus exposure and HLA in healthy donors. The PCR made use of 60 Vbeta and 13 Jbeta primers. Clones were read by immunoSEQ multiplex PCR, and TCRdb kept only the in-frame ones, dropping some. The repertoire consists of 150,000 to 200,000 clones, with roughly two thirds occurring once and the leading ten covering 4.5%. Material: PBMCs. These receptors were obtained from a woman between 18 and 30 years old in good health and CMV-seropositive.

This clone was observed a few times. CDR3 amino acids: CASSYAQGPGSPLHF. In DNA form, the CDR3 reads TGTGCCAGCAGTTACGCACAGGGGCCGGGGTCACCCCTCCACTTT. The V gene is TRBV6-6, the J gene TRBJ1-6; 7 nucleotides align to TRBD1. The CDR3 has 15 amino acids. From germline, CDR1 is MNHNY and CDR2 SVGAGI (reference sequence). With 2 bases clipped from V and 10 bases from J, the junction kept 8 bases outside the gene matches.

The chain couples TRBV2 to TRBJ2-1; D not resolved. Germline V gene data show CDR1 as SNHLY and CDR2 as FYNNEI. CDR3 length: 12 residues. The V and J ends lost 7 bases and 6 bases respectively, with 10 bases between them. As DNA, the CDR3 is TGTGCCAGCAACCTAATTGTCAATGAGCAGTTCTTC. Protein product: CASNLIVNEQFF.

This chain connects TRBV9 to TRBJ2-7; 9 bases align to TRBD1. The junction had 8 bases not matched to a gene; V was cut back by 4 bases and J by 6 bases. Germline V CDR1 and CDR2: SGDLS, YYNGEE. The CDR3 contains 14 residues. As DNA, the CDR3 is TGTGCCAGCAGCCCCTCCGGGACAGGGACCGAGCAGTACTTC. Its protein is CASSPSGTGTEQYF.

In its sample, this clone was seen a few times. This chain links TRBV30 with TRBJ1-2, with TRBD1 identical over 9 bases. Germline V lookup: CDR1 GTSNPN, CDR2 SVGIG (reference sequence). The V and J ends lost 3 bases and 8 bases, in that order; junction bases with no gene match: 7. The CDR3 consists of 13 residues. The CDR3 DNA follows: TGTGCCTGGAGGGGACAGGGTTGGGGCGGCTACACCTTC. It yields the protein CAWRGQGWGGYTF.

CDR3 loop: CASSTQGSNQPQHF. CDR3 bases: TGTGCCAGCAGTACTCAGGGATCCAATCAGCCCCAGCATTTT. The J gene is TRBJ1-5, the V gene TRBV2; the D gene is possibly TRBD1 (5 bases). V was clipped by 5 bases and J by 3 bases, with 11 bases between them. CDR3 length equals 14 residues. Germline CDR1 is SNHLY and CDR2 is FYNNEI.

The chain recombines TRBV27 with TRBJ1-1, with TRBD1 matching over 7 bases. The ends lost 5 bases at V and 9 bases at J; junction bases unmatched: 9. This CDR3 has 13 amino acids. CDR1 MNHEY and CDR2 SMNVEV come from the germline V gene (reference sequence). This CDR3 reads CASSLQWRGQAFF. Written as DNA, the CDR3 is TGTGCCAGCAGTCTTCAGTGGAGGGGGCAAGCTTTCTTT.

This clone was seen only a few times. J is TRBJ2-5 and V is TRBV29-1; possibly TRBD2 for D (6 bases). The V gene's germline CDR1 is SQVTM and CDR2 ANQGSEA. Trimming left V 3 bases short and J 2 bases short, with 10 bases between. The CDR3 runs to 13 residues. CDR3 coding DNA: TGCAGCGTTGAGGGGGGAATTCAAGAGACCCAGTACTTC. Residues: CSVEGGIQETQYF.

The rearrangement joins TRBV6-5 to TRBJ1-1, with TRBD1 identical over 7 bases. The junction had 7 bases not matched to a gene; V was cut back by 5 bases and J by 4 bases. Germline V lookup: CDR1 MNHEY, CDR2 SVGAGI. This CDR3 has 14 amino acids. CDR3 DNA sequence: TGTGCCAGCAGTCCCTCACGACAGGGCACTGAAGCTTTCTTT. Protein product: CASSPSRQGTEAFF.

V and J are TRBV30 and TRBJ1-1, with unresolved D. Germline values: CDR1 GTSNPN, CDR2 SVGIG (reference sequence). Trimming left V 5 bases short and J 3 bases short, with 10 bases between. The CDR3 length is 12 residues. Written as DNA, the CDR3 is TGTGCCTGGGCGAGGGTATACACTGAAGCTTTCTTT. Translation: CAWARVYTEAFF.

The chain combines TRBV18 with TRBJ2-5; D unclear. The V gene's germline CDR1 is KGHSH and CDR2 LQKENI. The CDR3 length is 16 residues. V was clipped by 6 bases and J by 1 base, with 18 bases between them. The CDR3 DNA reads as TGTGCCAGCTCCCTCATTATCAGAGCGATCCAAGAGACCCAGTACTTC. It encodes CASSLIIRAIQETQYF.

The gene calls are TRBV7-9 and TRBJ1-2; D not resolved. V lost 4 bases and J 4 bases, leaving 4 bases between the germline ends. CDR3 length: 11 residues. Germline CDR1 reads SEHNR; CDR2 reads FQNEAQ (reference sequence). The CDR3 DNA follows: TGTGCCAGCAGCTCGTTCTATGGCTACACCTTC. This codes for CASSSFYGYTF.

The chain employs TRBV28 and TRBJ2-5; D is unresolved. V was clipped by 2 bases and J by 5 bases, with 9 bases between them. Per germline, CDR1 MDHEN and CDR2 SYDVKM. The CDR3 has 13 amino acids. The CDR3 reads CASSLTMRETQYF. The CDR3 bases are TGTGCCAGCAGTTTAACTATGCGGGAGACCCAGTACTTC.

CDR3 DNA sequence: TGTGCCAGCAGCTTAGGCGCGGCGGGGGGGCCCAAAAACATTCAGTACTTC. Its protein is CASSLGAAGGPKNIQYF. The rearrangement uses TRBV13 and TRBJ2-4; 9 nucleotides line up with TRBD2. Per germline, CDR1 PRHDT and CDR2 FYEKMQ (reference sequence). Trimming removed 0 bases from V and 2 bases from J; junction bases left unmatched: 5. The CDR3 spans 17 residues. Combining the CDR3 with reference TRBV13 and TRBJ2-4 gives the whole variable domain AAGVIQSPRHLIKEKRETATLKCYPIPRHDTVYWYQQGPGQDPQFLISFYEKMQSDKGSIPDRFSAQQFSDYHSELNMSSLELGDSALYFCASSLGAAGGPKNIQYFGAGTRLSVL.

This chain uses TRBV19 with TRBJ1-2; D call uncertain. The V and J ends lost 2 bases and 2 bases respectively, with 3 bases between them. Germline V gene sequence: CDR1 LNHDA, CDR2 SQIVND (reference sequence). This CDR3 comprises 12 residues. The CDR3 sequence: CASSISNYGYTF. The CDR3 DNA reads TGTGCCAGTAGTATAAGCAACTATGGCTACACCTTC. The full variable domain, its missing parts supplied by reference TRBV19 and TRBJ1-2, is DGGITQSPKYLFRKEGQNVTLSCEQNLNHDAMYWYRQDPGQGLRLIYYSQIVNDFQKGDIAEGYSVSREKKESFPLTVTSAQKNPTAFYLCASSISNYGYTFGSGTRLTVV.

The chain recombines TRBV5-1 with TRBJ2-7; 9 bases map to TRBD1. CDR1 and CDR2 (germline): SGHRS, YFSETQ. This CDR3 is built from 14 residues. V shed 5 bases and J 4 bases; nucleotides not matched to a gene: 7. In DNA, the CDR3 is TGCGCCAGCAGGGCGGGGACAGGGAGATACGAGCAGTACTTC. As protein: CASRAGTGRYEQYF.

Note on this clone: At the DNA level, this CDR3 is encoded by other sequences in the same sample as well. J is TRBJ1-1 and V is TRBV7-2; 7 bases align to TRBD1. This CDR3 is built from 14 residues. After removal of 3 bases from V and 1 base from J, the junction contained 2 bases not matched to a gene. Looked up from germline, CDR1 is SGHTA and CDR2 is FQGNSA. CDR3 region: CASSFQGGNTEAFF. The CDR3 region has the DNA TGTGCCAGCAGCTTCCAGGGGGGGAACACTGAAGCTTTCTTT.

The chain has TRBV7-3 and TRBJ2-3; TRBD2 matches 9 bases. The CDR3 contains 19 residues. With V trimmed by 1 base and J by 0 bases, 11 bases remained unmatched. The germline V gene has CDR1 SGHTA and CDR2 FQGTGA. The CDR3: CASSLNPVAGAVSTDTQYF. In nucleotides, the CDR3 is TGTGCCAGCAGCTTAAACCCAGTAGCGGGGGCCGTTAGCACAGATACGCAGTATTTT.

This sequence joins TRBV2 and TRBJ2-7; 11 positions agree with TRBD2. Trimming removed 6 bases from V and 6 bases from J; junction bases left unmatched: 7. This CDR3 region has 14 residues. The V gene's germline CDR1 is SNHLY and CDR2 FYNNEI. CDR3 in DNA: TGTGCCAGCAGCGACCTGACTAGCGGGGTCGAGCAGTACTTC. This gives the protein CASSDLTSGVEQYF.

This chain connects TRBV6-5 to TRBJ2-7, with 10 positions matching TRBD2. The CDR3 spans 15 residues. CDR1 is MNHEY and CDR2 is SVGAGI in the germline V gene. Trimming removed 7 bases from V and 4 bases from J; junction bases left unmatched: 10. CDR3 nucleotide sequence: TGTGCCAGCAAACTTCGAGCGGGAGGGCCTTACGAGCAGTACTTC. Protein: CASKLRAGGPYEQYF.

J is TRBJ1-1 and V is TRBV2; D is perhaps TRBD1 (5 bases). V was cut by 5 bases and J by 1 base, with 14 bases left in between. In germline, CDR1 is SNHLY, CDR2 FYNNEI. The CDR3 consists of 15 residues. CDR3 DNA sequence: TGTGCCAGCAGTTCCCGACAGCTGGGGAACACTGAAGCTTTCTTT. Its protein product is CASSSRQLGNTEAFF.

The chain is built from TRBV28 and TRBJ1-4; TRBD1 agrees at 7 bases. This CDR3 is 15 amino acids long. CDR1 is MDHEN and CDR2 is SYDVKM in the germline V gene. V shed 4 bases and J 8 bases; nucleotides not matched to a gene: 10. CDR3 protein: CASSWSGTADEKLFF. CDR3 bases: TGTGCCAGCAGTTGGTCCGGGACAGCAGACGAAAAACTGTTTTTT.

The chain combines TRBV4-3 with TRBJ2-1; TRBD2 is a possible D gene (5 bases). This CDR3 contains 16 residues. Germline CDR1 is LGHNA and CDR2 is YSLEER. The V gene lost 0 bases and the J gene lost 3 bases, with 12 bases spanning the gap. CDR3: CASSQERAPDYNEQFF. The CDR3, as DNA: TGCGCCAGCAGCCAAGAGAGGGCGCCTGACTACAATGAGCAGTTCTTC.

The chain has TRBV4-2 and TRBJ1-2; D remains ambiguous. The CDR3 has 16 amino acids. V was pared by 1 base and J by 0 bases, with 12 bases between. Germline CDR1 LGHNA, CDR2 YNFKEQ. In nucleotides, the CDR3 is TGTGCCAGCAGCCAAGTAGAGGGCATGACTAACTATGGCTACACCTTC. Amino acid sequence: CASSQVEGMTNYGYTF.

The chain carries TRBV7-2 and TRBJ2-3; 9 positions match TRBD2. The CDR3 covers 15 residues. The germline CDR1 and CDR2 sequences are SGHTA and FQGNSA. After removal of 5 bases from V and 3 bases from J, the junction contained 6 bases not matched to a gene. The CDR3 spells CASSAFLAGTDTQYF. The CDR3 DNA sequence: TGTGCCAGCAGCGCCTTCCTAGCGGGGACAGATACGCAGTATTTT. The variable domain in full, completed from reference TRBV7-2 and TRBJ2-3, reads GAGVSQSPSNKVTEKGKDVELRCDPISGHTALYWYRQSLGQGLEFLIYFQGNSAPDKSGLPSDRFSAERTGGSVSTLTIQRTQQEDSAVYLCASSAFLAGTDTQYFGPGTRLTVL.

The rearrangement joins TRBV5-1 to TRBJ2-5, with 13 bases matching TRBD2. V shed 0 bases and J 7 bases; nucleotides not matched to a gene: 3. Germline V lookup: CDR1 SGHRS, CDR2 YFSETQ. The CDR3 runs 15 residues. The CDR3 loop reads CASSLVLAGGVTQYF. The CDR3 bases are TGCGCCAGCAGCTTGGTACTAGCGGGAGGGGTGACCCAGTACTTC.

This clone was counted a few times. V gene TRBV7-3 combines with J gene TRBJ1-1, with 7 bases lining up with TRBD1. The CDR3 consists of 13 residues. Looked up from germline, CDR1 is SGHTA and CDR2 is FQGTGA. Trimming at V came to 1 base and at J to 6 bases, leaving 2 bases not matched to a gene. This chain's CDR3 is CASSLSQGAEAFF. The CDR3 DNA follows: TGTGCCAGCAGCTTAAGCCAGGGGGCTGAAGCTTTCTTT.

This clone came up a few times. This rearrangement joins TRBV23-1 to TRBJ1-1; no definite D call. TRBV23-1 is an ORF, and what it does is uncertain. V dropped 4 bases and J dropped 4 bases, with 13 bases sitting between them. The CDR3 sequence is 14 residues long. CDR3 coding DNA: TGCGCCAGCAGTCTCCCCTCCAGGATCACTGAAGCTTTCTTT. Translating gives CASSLPSRITEAFF.

This sequence joins TRBV9 and TRBJ2-3, with D possibly TRBD1 on 7 matching bases. This CDR3 region has 18 residues. The germline V gene has CDR1 SGDLS and CDR2 YYNGEE. Trimming removed 2 bases at V and 4 bases at J, with 23 bases between. Written as DNA, the CDR3 is TGTGCCAGCAGCGTGGGTTATGCTGGAGGGGGCGACGCAGATACGCAGTATTTT. This translates into CASSVGYAGGGDADTQYF.

This clone was picked up one time. The genes are TRBV20-1 and TRBJ2-1; D call uncertain. Germline CDR1 reads DFQATT; CDR2 reads SNEGSKA (reference sequence). Trimming left V 6 bases short and J 6 bases short, with 6 bases between. This CDR3 has 10 amino acids. CDR3 sequence: CSAVRNEQFF. The CDR3 DNA reads TGCAGTGCCGTCCGCAATGAGCAGTTCTTC.

There are a few counts of this clone. V is TRBV19 and J is TRBJ2-1; D is perhaps TRBD1 (6 bases). Germline values: CDR1 LNHDA, CDR2 SQIVND (reference sequence). V was cut by 4 bases and J by 1 base, with 14 bases left in between. This CDR3 comprises 16 residues. CDR3 in amino acids: CASSTDRSGSYNEQFF. CDR3 bases: TGTGCCAGTAGTACCGACAGGAGCGGTTCCTACAATGAGCAGTTCTTC.